This TCR beta chain was profiled in a study of control samples from healthy donors and cancer patients. The germline gives CDR1 LNHDA, CDR2 SQIVND (reference sequence). With 6 bases removed from V and 4 bases from J, the gap between germline ends came to 12 bases. The CDR3 totals 13 residues. The method was immunoSEQ multiplex PCR; TCRdb's version includes in-frame clones alone and lacks a portion of them. The table records around 110,000 clones, around 90% of them present only once. This clone was picked up a small number of times. This chain joins TRBV19 and TRBJ1-1; D gene uncertain. The clonotype was recovered from a woman in her seventies in good health. Source material: blood. The DNA of the CDR3 is TGTGCCAGTAGCCCTTCCGCCAGCACTGAAGCTTTCTTT. It yields the protein CASSPSASTEAFF.